This T cell receptor (beta chain) was documented in a study of cytomegalovirus exposure and HLA in healthy donors. This clone was found a few times. Its antigen is not identified. The PCR ran on 60 Vbeta and 13 Jbeta primers. Profiled with immunoSEQ multiplex PCR; TCRdb holds only in-frame clones, not every one. The profile shows under 75,000 clones, 65% to 70% of them singletons. Regarding the study as a whole: Later work found that TCR association rates differed between HLA loci; DRB1 had the most and HLA-C the fewest.

This CDR3 contains 14 residues. Germline V gives CDR1 LNHDA, CDR2 SQIVND (reference sequence). V shed 5 bases and J shed 7 bases, with 14 bases lying between them. The sequenced sample consisted of PBMCs. This TCR came from a man aged 40-49 years in good health and CMV-seropositive. The V and J genes are TRBV19 and TRBJ2-2; maybe TRBD2 (6 bases). As DNA, the CDR3 is TGTGCCAGTAGTCCTATTGAGGGACTCGGGGAGCTGTTTTTT. Protein: CASSPIEGLGELFF.